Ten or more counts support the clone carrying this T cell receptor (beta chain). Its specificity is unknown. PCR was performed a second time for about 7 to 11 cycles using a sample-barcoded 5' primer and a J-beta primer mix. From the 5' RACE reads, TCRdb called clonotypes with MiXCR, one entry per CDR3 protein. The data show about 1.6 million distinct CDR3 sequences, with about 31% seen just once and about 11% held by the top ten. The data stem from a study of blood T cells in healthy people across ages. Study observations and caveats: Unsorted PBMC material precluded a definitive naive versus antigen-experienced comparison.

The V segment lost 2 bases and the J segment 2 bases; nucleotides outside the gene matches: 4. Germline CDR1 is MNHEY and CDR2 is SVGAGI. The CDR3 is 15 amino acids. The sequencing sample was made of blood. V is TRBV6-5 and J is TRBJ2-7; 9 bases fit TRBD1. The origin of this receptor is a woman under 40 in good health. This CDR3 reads CASSYADRGAYEQYF. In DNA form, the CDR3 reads TGTGCCAGCAGTTACGCGGACAGGGGCGCCTACGAGCAGTACTTC.